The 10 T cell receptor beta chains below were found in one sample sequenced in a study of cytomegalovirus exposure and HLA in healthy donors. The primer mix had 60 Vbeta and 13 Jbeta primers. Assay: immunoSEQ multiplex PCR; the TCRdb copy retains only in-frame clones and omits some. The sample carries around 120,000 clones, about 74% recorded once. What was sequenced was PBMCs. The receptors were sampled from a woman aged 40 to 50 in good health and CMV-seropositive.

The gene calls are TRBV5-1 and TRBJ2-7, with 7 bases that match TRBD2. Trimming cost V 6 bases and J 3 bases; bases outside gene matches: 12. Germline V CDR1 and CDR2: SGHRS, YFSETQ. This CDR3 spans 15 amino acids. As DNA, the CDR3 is TGCGCCAGCACGCTCTCTAGCGGTTTGAGCTACGAGCAGTACTTC. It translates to CASTLSSGLSYEQYF. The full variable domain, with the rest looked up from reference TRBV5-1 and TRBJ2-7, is KAGVTQTPRYLIKTRGQQVTLSCSPISGHRSVSWYQQTPGQGLQFLFEYFSETQRNKGNFPGRFSGRQFSNSRSEMNVSTLELGDSALYLCASTLSSGLSYEQYFGPGTRLTVT.

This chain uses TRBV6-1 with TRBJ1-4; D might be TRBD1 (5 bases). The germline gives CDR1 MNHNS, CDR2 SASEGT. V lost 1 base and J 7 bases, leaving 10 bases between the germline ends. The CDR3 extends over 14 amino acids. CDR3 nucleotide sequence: TGTGCCAGCAGTGAAGGGGGGGACGGTGAAAAACTGTTTTTT. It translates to CASSEGGDGEKLFF.

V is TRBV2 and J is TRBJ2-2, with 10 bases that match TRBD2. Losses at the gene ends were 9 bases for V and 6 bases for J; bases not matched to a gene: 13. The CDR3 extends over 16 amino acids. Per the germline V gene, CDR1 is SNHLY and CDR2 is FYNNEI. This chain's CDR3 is CASLREASGSSGELFF. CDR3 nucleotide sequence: TGTGCCAGTCTTCGGGAGGCTAGCGGGAGTTCCGGGGAGCTGTTTTTT.

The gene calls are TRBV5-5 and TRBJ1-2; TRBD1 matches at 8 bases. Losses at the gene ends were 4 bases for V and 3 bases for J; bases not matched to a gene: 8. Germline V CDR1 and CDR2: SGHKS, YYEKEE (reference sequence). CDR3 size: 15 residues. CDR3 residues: CASSRRTGTDYGYTF. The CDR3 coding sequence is TGTGCCAGCAGCCGCCGGACAGGGACAGACTATGGCTACACCTTC.

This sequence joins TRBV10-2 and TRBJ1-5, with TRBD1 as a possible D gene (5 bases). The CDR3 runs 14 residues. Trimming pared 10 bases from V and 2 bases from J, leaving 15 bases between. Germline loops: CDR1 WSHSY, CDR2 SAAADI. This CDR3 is CATTQARGNQPQHF. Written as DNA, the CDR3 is TGCGCCACCACACAGGCCAGGGGCAATCAGCCCCAGCATTTT.

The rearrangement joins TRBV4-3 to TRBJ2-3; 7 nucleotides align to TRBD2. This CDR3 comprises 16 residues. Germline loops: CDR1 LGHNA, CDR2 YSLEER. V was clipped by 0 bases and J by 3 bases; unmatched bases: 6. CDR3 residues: CASSQDFTGGTDTQYF. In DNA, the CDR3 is TGCGCCAGCAGCCAAGATTTTACCGGGGGGACAGATACGCAGTATTTT.

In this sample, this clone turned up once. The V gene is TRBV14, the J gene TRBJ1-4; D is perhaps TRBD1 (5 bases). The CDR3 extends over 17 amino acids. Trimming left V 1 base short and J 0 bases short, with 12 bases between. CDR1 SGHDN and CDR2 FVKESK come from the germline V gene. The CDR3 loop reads CASSQGGRASTNEKLFF. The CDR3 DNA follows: TGTGCCAGCAGCCAAGGCGGCAGGGCTTCAACTAATGAAAAACTGTTTTTT.

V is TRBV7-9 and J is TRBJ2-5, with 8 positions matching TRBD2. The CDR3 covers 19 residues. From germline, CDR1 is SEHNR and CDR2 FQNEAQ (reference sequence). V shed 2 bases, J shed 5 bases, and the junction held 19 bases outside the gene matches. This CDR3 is CASSLKGWGGTSGAETQYF. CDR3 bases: TGTGCCAGCAGCTTAAAAGGATGGGGTGGAACTAGCGGAGCGGAGACCCAGTACTTC.

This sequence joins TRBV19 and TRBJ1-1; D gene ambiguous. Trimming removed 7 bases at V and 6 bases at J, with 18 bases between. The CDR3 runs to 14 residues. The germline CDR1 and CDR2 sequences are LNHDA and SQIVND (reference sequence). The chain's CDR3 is CASISRSYSPEAFF. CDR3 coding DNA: TGTGCCAGTATTTCCCGAAGTTACTCCCCTGAAGCTTTCTTT.

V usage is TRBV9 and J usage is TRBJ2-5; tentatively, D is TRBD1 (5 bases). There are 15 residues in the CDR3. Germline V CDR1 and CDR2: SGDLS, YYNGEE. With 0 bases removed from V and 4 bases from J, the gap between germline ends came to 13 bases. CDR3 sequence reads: CASSVAVGARETQYF. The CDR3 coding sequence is TGTGCCAGCAGCGTAGCTGTAGGGGCCCGAGAGACCCAGTACTTC.